The source of this T cell receptor beta chain is a study of PD-1 blockade in classical Hodgkin lymphoma. This sample's time point: newly diagnosed, previously untreated cHL patient sample. Sequencing used immunoSEQ multiplex PCR; TCRdb keeps in-frame clones, though not all of them. This sample has 70,000 or so clones, with 93% found just once. Material for sequencing was peripheral blood mononuclear cells (PBMCs). The source of this sequence is a human donor with classical Hodgkin lymphoma.

CDR3: CASSYRQETQYF. The CDR3 DNA sequence: TGTGCCAGCAGTTATAGGCAAGAGACCCAGTACTTC. This chain joins TRBV6-6 and TRBJ2-5; D gene ambiguous. The CDR3 has 12 residues. Germline V gene data show CDR1 as MNHNY and CDR2 as SVGAGI (reference sequence). With 3 bases removed from V and 2 bases from J, the gap between germline ends came to 4 bases.